This paragraph reports one T cell receptor (beta chain). Its antigen remains unidentified. Enrolled patients, whose metastatic non-small-cell lung cancer was chemo-refractory, received focal radiation plus CTLA-4 blockade with ipilimumab. Method: immunoSEQ multiplex PCR; TCRdb's copy keeps in-frame clones and lacks some. The sample lists roughly 98,000 clones, roughly four fifths occurring once. This entry comes from a study of radiotherapy plus CTLA-4 blockade in lung cancer. The overall study: Roughly 17% of patients responded objectively, and roughly 30% achieved disease control. Study-wide results and limits: An expansion of tumor-derived TCR clones occurred in blood after radiotherapy plus ipilimumab. Reports state that early shifts in blood T cell clones, with interferon-beta, best predicted response.

This TCR derives from a human donor with non-small cell lung cancer that progressed on radiotherapy plus ipilimumab. The sample consisted of peripheral blood, taken from a patient treated with radiotherapy plus ipilimumab.

The CDR3 region is CASSFGFQTTSGSRNEQFF. The DNA for the CDR3 is TGCGCCAGCAGCTTCGGTTTCCAAACTACTAGCGGGAGTAGAAATGAGCAGTTCTTC. This rearrangement joins TRBV5-1 to TRBJ2-1; 11 positions match TRBD2. The germline V gene encodes CDR1 SGHRS and CDR2 YFSETQ. The CDR3 totals 19 residues. The junction had 17 bases not matched to a gene; V was cut back by 2 bases and J by 7 bases.